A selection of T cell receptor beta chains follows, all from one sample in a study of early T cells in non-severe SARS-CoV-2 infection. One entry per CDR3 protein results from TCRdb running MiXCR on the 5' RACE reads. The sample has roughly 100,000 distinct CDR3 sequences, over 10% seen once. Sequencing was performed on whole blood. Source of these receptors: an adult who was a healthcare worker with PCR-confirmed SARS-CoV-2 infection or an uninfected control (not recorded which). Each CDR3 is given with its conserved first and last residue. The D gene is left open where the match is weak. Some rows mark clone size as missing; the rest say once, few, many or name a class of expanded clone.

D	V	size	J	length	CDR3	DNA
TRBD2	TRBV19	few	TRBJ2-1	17	CASSAASGLAVANEQFF	TGTGCCAGTAGTGCCGCCTCGGGACTAGCGGTTGCCAATGAGCAGTTCTTC
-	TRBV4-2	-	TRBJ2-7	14	CASSQEAVSYEQYF	TGTGCCAGCAGCCAAGAAGCTGTCTCCTACGAGCAGTACTTC
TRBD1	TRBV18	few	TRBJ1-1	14	CASSLGQGDTEAFF	TGTGCCAGCTCATTAGGACAGGGAGACACTGAAGCTTTCTTT
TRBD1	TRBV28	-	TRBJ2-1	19	CASSFKRQGAGGRKNEQFF	TGTGCCAGCAGTTTTAAGAGACAGGGGGCAGGCGGGAGGAAGAATGAGCAGTTCTTC
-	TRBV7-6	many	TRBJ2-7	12	CASSPPTGEQYF	TGTGCCAGCAGCCCCCCCACTGGCGAGCAGTACTTC
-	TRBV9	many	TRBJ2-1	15	CASSVGGTTDNEQFF	TGTGCCAGCAGCGTAGGTGGGACAACCGATAATGAGCAGTTCTTC
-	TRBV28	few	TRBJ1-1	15	CASSFIPQGGTEAFF	TGTGCCAGCAGTTTTATCCCCCAGGGTGGCACTGAAGCTTTCTTT
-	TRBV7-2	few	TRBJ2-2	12	CASSLVVGELFF	TGTGCCAGCAGCTTAGTGGTCGGGGAGCTGTTTTTT
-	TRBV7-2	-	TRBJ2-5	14	CASSPRRTQETQYF	TGTGCCAGCAGCCCTCGCCGGACTCAAGAGACCCAGTACTTC
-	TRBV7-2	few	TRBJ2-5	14	CASSLELVQETQYF	TGTGCCAGCAGCTTAGAATTGGTACAAGAGACCCAGTACTTC
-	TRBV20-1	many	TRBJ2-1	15	CSARVVVPDYNEQFF	TGCAGTGCTAGAGTAGTGGTCCCAGATTACAATGAGCAGTTCTTC
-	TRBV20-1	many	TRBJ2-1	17	CSAPPPNRMSSYNEQFF	TGCAGTGCCCCTCCCCCTAACAGGATGAGCTCCTACAATGAGCAGTTCTTC
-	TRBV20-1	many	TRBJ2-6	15	CSARVRYSGANVLTF	TGCAGTGCTAGAGTCCGGTACTCTGGGGCCAACGTCCTGACTTTC
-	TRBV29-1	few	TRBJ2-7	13	CSVVPAEAYEQYF	TGCAGCGTTGTTCCAGCGGAAGCCTACGAGCAGTACTTC
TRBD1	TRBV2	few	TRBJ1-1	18	CATHPERDRAKLSPEAFF	TGTGCCACACACCCCGAACGGGACAGGGCGAAGTTGAGTCCTGAAGCTTTCTTT
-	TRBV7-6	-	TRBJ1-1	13	CASSRQENTEAFF	TGTGCCAGCAGCCGACAGGAGAACACTGAAGCTTTCTTT
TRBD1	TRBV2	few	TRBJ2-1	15	CASRVRGPSYNEQFF	TGTGCCAGCAGAGTCAGGGGGCCTTCCTACAATGAGCAGTTCTTC
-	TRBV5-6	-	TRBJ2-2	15	CASSLGDTRTGELFF	TGTGCCAGCAGCTTGGGGGACACTAGGACCGGGGAGCTGTTTTTT
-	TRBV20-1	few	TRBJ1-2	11	CSAAADYGYTF	TGCAGTGCCGCGGCCGACTATGGCTACACCTTC
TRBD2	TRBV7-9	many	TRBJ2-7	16	CASSLLGGLATYEQYF	TGTGCCAGCAGCTTACTCGGGGGACTAGCGACGTACGAGCAGTACTTC